The sequence of this T cell receptor beta chain was determined in a study of CD8 T cells in ankylosing spondylitis. Study-level findings and limits: Seven to nine highly homologous variants formed a TCR beta motif that appeared characteristic of ankylosing spondylitis blood. Matched ankylosing spondylitis synovial fluid reportedly showed significant enrichment of disease-linked clones. Relatively scarce in peripheral blood, disease-linked clones were CD8+.

This clonotype appeared many times. Its antigen is unknown. A single record per CDR3 protein comes from TCRdb applying MiXCR to the 5' RACE reads. In the table there are roughly 230,000 distinct CDR3 sequences, more than 9% of which are singletons. The sequenced sample was blood, either unsorted or a sorted T cell fraction (not recorded which). The receptor comes from a male donor with ankylosing spondylitis or in good health (not recorded which).

CDR3 bases: TGCGCCAGCACCCCGGGCGCAGCTAGCACAGATACGCAGTATTTT. Its protein product is CASTPGAASTDTQYF. The chain carries TRBV5-1 and TRBJ2-3, with unresolved D. This CDR3 region has 15 residues. Germline assignment: CDR1 SGHRS and CDR2 YFSETQ. The ends were cut back, 6 bases at V and 0 bases at J, with 14 bases in the middle.